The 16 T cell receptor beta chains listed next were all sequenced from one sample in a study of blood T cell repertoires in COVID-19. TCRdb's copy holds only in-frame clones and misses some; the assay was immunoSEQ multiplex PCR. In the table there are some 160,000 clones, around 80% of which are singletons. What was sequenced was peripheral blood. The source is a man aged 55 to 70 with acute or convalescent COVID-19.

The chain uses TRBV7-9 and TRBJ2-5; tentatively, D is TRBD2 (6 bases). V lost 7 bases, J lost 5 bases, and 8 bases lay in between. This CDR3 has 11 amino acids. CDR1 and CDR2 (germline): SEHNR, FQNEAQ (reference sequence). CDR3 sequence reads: CASTGGETQYF. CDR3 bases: TGTGCCAGCACCGGAGGGGAGACCCAGTACTTC.

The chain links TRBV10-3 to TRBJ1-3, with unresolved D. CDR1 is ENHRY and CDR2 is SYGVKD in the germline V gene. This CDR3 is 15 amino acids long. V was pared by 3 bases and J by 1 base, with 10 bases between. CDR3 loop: CAISDQAGSGNTIYF. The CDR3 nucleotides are TGTGCCATCAGTGATCAGGCAGGATCTGGAAACACCATATATTTT.

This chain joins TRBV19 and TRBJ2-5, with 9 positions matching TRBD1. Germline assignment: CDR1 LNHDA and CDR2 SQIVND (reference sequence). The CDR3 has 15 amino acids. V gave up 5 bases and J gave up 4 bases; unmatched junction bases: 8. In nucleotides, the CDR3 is TGTGCCAGTAGTGAACGGGACAGGGCTGGAGAGACCCAGTACTTC. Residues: CASSERDRAGETQYF.

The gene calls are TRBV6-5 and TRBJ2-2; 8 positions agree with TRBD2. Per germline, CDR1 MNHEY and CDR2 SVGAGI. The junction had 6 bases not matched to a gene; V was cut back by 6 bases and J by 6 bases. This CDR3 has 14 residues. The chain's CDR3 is CASRTSVLAGELFF. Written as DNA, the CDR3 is TGTGCCAGCAGGACTAGCGTATTGGCCGGGGAGCTGTTTTTT.

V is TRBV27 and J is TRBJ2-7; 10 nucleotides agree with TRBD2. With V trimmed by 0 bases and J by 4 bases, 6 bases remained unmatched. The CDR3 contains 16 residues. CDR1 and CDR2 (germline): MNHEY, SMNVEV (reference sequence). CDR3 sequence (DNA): TGTGCCAGCAGTTTATCGCCTAGCGGGAGTATATACGAGCAGTACTTC. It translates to CASSLSPSGSIYEQYF.

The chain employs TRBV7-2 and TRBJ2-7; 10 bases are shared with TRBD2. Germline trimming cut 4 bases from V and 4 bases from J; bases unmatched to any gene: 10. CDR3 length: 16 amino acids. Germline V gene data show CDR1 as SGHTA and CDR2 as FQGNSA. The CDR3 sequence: CASSSRTSGNRYEQYF. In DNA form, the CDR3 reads TGTGCCAGCAGCTCACGGACTAGCGGTAATCGGTACGAGCAGTACTTC.

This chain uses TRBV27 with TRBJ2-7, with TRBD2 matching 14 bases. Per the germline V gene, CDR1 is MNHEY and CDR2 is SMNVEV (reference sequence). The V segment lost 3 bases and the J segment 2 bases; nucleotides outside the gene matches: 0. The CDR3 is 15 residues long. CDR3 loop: CASSLGLAGAYEQYF. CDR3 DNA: TGTGCCAGCAGTTTGGGACTAGCGGGAGCCTACGAGCAGTACTTC.

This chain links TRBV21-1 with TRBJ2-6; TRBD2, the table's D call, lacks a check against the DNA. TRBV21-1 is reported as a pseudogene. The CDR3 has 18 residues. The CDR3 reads CASSKTASGGSGANVLTF. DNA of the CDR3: TGTGCCAGCAGCAAAACGGCCAGCGGTGGGTCTGGGGCCAACGTCCTGACTTTC.

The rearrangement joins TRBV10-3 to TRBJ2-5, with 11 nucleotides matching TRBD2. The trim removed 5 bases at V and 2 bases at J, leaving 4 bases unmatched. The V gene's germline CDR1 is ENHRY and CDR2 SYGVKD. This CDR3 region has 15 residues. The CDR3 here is CAISLAGGAQETQYF. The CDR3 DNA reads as TGTGCCATCAGTTTAGCGGGGGGGGCACAAGAGACCCAGTACTTC.

The CDR3 reads CACTRGGSSYEQYF. The DNA of the CDR3 is TGTGCCTGTACAAGGGGGGGTAGCTCCTACGAGCAGTACTTC. The chain recombines TRBV30 with TRBJ2-7, with D possibly TRBD2 on 7 matching bases. The CDR3 covers 14 residues. Germline CDR1 and CDR2: GTSNPN and SVGIG (reference sequence). Trimming removed 6 bases at V and 0 bases at J, with 15 bases between.

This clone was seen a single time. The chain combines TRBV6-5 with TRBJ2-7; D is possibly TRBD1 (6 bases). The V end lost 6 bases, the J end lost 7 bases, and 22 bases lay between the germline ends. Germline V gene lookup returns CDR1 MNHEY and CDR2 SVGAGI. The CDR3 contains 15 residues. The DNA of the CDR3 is TGTGCCAGCAGCCCAACCTTAAGGGACACTGAAGAGCAGTACTTC. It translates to CASSPTLRDTEEQYF.

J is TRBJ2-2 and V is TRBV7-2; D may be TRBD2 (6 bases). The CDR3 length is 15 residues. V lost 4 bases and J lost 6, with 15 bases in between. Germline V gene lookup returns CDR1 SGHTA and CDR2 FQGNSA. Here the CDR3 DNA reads TGTGCCAGCAGCTGGGGCGGGATGCTGGCCGGGGAGCTGTTTTTT. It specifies CASSWGGMLAGELFF.

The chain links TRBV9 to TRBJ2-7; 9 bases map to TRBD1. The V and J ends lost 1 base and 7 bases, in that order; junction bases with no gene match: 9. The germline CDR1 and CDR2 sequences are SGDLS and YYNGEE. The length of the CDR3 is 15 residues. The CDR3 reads CASSVMGTGLDEQYF. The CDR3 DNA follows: TGTGCCAGCAGCGTAATGGGGACAGGGTTGGATGAGCAGTACTTC.

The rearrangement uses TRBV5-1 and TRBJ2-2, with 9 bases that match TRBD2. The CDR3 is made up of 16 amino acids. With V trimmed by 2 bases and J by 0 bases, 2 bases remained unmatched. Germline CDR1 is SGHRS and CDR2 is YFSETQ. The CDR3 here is CASSFLAGANTGELFF. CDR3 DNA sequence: TGCGCCAGCAGCTTTTTAGCGGGGGCGAACACCGGGGAGCTGTTTTTT. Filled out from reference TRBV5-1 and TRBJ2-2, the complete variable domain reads KAGVTQTPRYLIKTRGQQVTLSCSPISGHRSVSWYQQTPGQGLQFLFEYFSETQRNKGNFPGRFSGRQFSNSRSEMNVSTLELGDSALYLCASSFLAGANTGELFFGEGSRLTVL.

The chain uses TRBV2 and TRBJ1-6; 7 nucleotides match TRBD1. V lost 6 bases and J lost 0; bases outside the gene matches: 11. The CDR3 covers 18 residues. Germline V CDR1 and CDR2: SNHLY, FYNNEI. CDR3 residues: CASRSLGQPSSYNSPLHF. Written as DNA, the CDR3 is TGTGCCAGCAGATCCTTGGGACAGCCGAGCTCCTATAATTCACCCCTCCACTTT.

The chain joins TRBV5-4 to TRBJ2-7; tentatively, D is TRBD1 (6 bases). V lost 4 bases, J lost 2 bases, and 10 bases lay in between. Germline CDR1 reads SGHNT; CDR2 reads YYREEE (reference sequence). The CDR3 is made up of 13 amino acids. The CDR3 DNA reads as TGTGCCAGCAGCCCGACAGGTGCCTACGAGCAGTACTTC. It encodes CASSPTGAYEQYF.